Below are 4 T cell receptor beta chains sequenced from a single sample in a study of shared clonotypes between healthy human individuals. Sequenced by immunoSEQ multiplex PCR; TCRdb stores in-frame clones only, minus some. The sample shows 2 million to 3 million clones, approximately 94% of them seen only once. Sequencing input: naive CD4+ T cells from PBMCs. Subset given: CD45RA+ positively selected. The origin of the receptors is a man between 18 and 29 years old in good health. Some clones in this sample may be carry-over from other donors' samples.

V gene TRBV7-3 combines with J gene TRBJ2-1; a possible D gene is TRBD2 (6 bases). Germline-derived CDR1 and CDR2 are SGHTA and FQGTGA. V was clipped by 5 bases and J by 4 bases, with 15 bases between them. The CDR3 has 15 residues. The CDR3 nucleotides read TGTGCCAGCAGCCAAGGACTACCCCAATACAATGAGCAGTTCTTC. Residues: CASSQGLPQYNEQFF. The variable domain in full, with the rest retrieved from reference TRBV7-3 and TRBJ2-1, is GAGVSQTPSNKVTEKGKYVELRCDPISGHTALYWYRQSLGQGPEFLIYFQGTGAADDSGLPNDRFFAVRPEGSVSTLKIQRTERGDSAVYLCASSQGLPQYNEQFFGPGTRLTVL.

The chain recombines TRBV6-5 with TRBJ2-5; tentative D call: TRBD1 (7 bases). Between the trimmed V and J ends, which lost 2 bases and 3 bases, there was a span of 13 bases. The CDR3 is 15 residues long. Germline assignment: CDR1 MNHEY and CDR2 SVGAGI. CDR3 bases: TGTGCCAGCAGTTACCTCGGCAGGGGGGAAGAGACCCAGTACTTC. This translates into CASSYLGRGEETQYF.

The V and J genes are TRBV28 and TRBJ1-5; TRBD1 is a possible D gene (5 bases). Germline V gene sequence: CDR1 MDHEN, CDR2 SYDVKM. The CDR3 consists of 18 residues. Trimming took off 6 bases at V and 3 bases at J, with 24 bases between the two ends. CDR3 coding DNA: TGTGCCAGCAGACCCGGGGGGTCTCGGAGAGTAACCAATCAGCCCCAGCATTTT. This encodes CASRPGGSRRVTNQPQHF.

The J gene is TRBJ2-1, the V gene TRBV7-3; 10 bases agree with TRBD2. Germline lookup yields CDR1 SGHTA and CDR2 FQGTGA. The CDR3 contains 16 residues. V lost 5 bases and J lost 8; bases outside the gene matches: 12. The CDR3 DNA reads as TGTGCCAGCAGCCCCTGGGCTAGCGGGAGCGACGATGAGCAGTTCTTC. Encoded protein: CASSPWASGSDDEQFF.